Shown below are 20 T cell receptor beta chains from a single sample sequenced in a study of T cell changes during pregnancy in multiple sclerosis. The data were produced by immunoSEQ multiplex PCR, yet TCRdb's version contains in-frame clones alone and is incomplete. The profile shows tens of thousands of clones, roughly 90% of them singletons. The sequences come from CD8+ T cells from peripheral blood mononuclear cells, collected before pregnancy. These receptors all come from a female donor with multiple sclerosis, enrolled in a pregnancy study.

CDR3 residues: CASSLRGLVRQETQYF. DNA of the CDR3: TGTGCCAGCAGCTTAAGGGGACTAGTGCGACAAGAGACCCAGTACTTC. The chain recombines TRBV7-9 with TRBJ2-5, with TRBD2 matching over 8 bases. Trimming cost V 2 bases and J 2 bases; bases outside gene matches: 7. CDR3 length: 16 amino acids. CDR1 is SEHNR and CDR2 is FQNEAQ in the germline V gene (reference sequence). Full variable domain (rest looked up from reference TRBV7-9 and TRBJ2-5): DTGVSQNPRHKITKRGQNVTFRCDPISEHNRLYWYRQTLGQGPEFLTYFQNEAQLEKSRLLSDRFSAERPKGSFSTLEIQRTEQGDSAMYLCASSLRGLVRQETQYFGPGTRLLVL.

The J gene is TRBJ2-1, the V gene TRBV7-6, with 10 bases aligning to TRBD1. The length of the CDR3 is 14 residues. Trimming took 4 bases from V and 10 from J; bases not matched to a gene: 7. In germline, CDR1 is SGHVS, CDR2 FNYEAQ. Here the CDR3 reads CASSSGQGDEEQFF. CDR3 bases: TGTGCCAGCAGCTCCGGACAGGGGGACGAGGAGCAGTTCTTC. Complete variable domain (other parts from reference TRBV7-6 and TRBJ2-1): GAGVSQSPRYKVTKRGQDVALRCDPISGHVSLYWYRQALGQGPEFLTYFNYEAQQDKSGLPNDRFSAERPEGSISTLTIQRTEQRDSAMYRCASSSGQGDEEQFFGPGTRLTVL.

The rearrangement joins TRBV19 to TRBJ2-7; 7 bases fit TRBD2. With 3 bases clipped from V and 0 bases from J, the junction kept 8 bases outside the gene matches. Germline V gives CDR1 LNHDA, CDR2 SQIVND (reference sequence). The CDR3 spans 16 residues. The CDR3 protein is CASSITGGMSSYEQYF. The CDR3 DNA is TGTGCCAGTAGTATCACCGGGGGGATGAGCTCCTACGAGCAGTACTTC.

The CDR3 DNA follows: TGCGCCAGCAGCCAAGGGGTCAGCGCAGATACGCAGTATTTT. This gives the protein CASSQGVSADTQYF. J is TRBJ2-3 and V is TRBV4-1; D is unresolved. The ends were cut back, 1 base at V and 4 bases at J, with 9 bases in the middle. The CDR3 is 14 amino acids. The germline V gene encodes CDR1 MGHRA and CDR2 YSYEKL.

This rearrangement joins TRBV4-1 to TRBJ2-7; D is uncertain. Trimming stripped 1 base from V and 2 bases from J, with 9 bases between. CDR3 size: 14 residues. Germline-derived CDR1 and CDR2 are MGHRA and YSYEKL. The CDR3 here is CASSQGLLAYEQYF. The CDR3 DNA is TGCGCCAGCAGCCAAGGCCTCCTAGCCTACGAGCAGTACTTC.

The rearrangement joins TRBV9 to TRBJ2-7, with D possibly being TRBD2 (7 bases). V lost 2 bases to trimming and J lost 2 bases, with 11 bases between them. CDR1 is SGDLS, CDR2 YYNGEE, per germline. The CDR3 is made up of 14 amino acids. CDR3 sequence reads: CASSVGGAPYEQYF. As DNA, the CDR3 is TGTGCCAGCAGCGTGGGGGGGGCGCCCTACGAGCAGTACTTC.

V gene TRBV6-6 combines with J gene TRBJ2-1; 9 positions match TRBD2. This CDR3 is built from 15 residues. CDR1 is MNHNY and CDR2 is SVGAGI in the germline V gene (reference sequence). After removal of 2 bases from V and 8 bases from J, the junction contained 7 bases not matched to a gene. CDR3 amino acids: CASSYVAGGLDEQFF. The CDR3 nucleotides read TGTGCCAGCAGTTACGTTGCGGGGGGGCTGGATGAGCAGTTCTTC.

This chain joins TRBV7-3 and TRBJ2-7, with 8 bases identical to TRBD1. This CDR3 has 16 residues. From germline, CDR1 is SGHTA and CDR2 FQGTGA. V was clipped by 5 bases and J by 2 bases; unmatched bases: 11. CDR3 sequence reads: CASSAGWTGNPYEQYF. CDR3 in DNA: TGTGCCAGCAGCGCCGGATGGACAGGGAATCCCTACGAGCAGTACTTC.

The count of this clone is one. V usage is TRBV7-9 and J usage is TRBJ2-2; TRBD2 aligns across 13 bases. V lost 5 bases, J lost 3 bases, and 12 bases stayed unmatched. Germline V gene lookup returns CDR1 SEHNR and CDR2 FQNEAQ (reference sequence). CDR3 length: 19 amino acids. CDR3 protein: CASSPGTSGVEADTGELFF. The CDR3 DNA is TGTGCCAGCAGCCCAGGGACTAGCGGGGTGGAAGCTGACACCGGGGAGCTGTTTTTT.

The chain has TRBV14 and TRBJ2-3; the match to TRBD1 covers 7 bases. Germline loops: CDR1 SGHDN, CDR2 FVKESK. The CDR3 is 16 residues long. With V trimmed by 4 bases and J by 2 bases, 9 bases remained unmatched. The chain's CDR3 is CASSPKTGSVTDTQYF. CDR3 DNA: TGTGCCAGCAGCCCGAAGACAGGGTCCGTCACAGATACGCAGTATTTT. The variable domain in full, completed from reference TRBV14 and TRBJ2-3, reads EAGVTQFPSHSVIEKGQTVTLRCDPISGHDNLYWYRRVMGKEIKFLLHFVKESKQDESGMPNNRFLAERTGGTYSTLKVQPAELEDSGVYFCASSPKTGSVTDTQYFGPGTRLTVL.

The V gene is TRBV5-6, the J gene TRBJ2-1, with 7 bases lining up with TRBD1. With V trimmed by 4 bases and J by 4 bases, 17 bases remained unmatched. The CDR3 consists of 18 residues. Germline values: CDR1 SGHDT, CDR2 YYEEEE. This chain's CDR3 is CASSPTGTENTPYNEQFF. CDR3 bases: TGTGCCAGCAGCCCTACAGGGACAGAGAATACCCCGTACAATGAGCAGTTCTTC.

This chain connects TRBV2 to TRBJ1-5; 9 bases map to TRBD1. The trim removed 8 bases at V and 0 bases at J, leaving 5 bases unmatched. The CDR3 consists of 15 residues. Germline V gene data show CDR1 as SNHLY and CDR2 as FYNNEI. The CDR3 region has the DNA TGTGCCAGCCGACAGGGGGACTATAGCAATCAGCCCCAGCATTTT. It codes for CASRQGDYSNQPQHF.

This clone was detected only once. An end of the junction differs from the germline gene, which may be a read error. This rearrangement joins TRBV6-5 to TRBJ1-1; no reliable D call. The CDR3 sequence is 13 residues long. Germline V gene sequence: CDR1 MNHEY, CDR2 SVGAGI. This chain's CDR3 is CASSYSTVAAPIF. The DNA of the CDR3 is TGTGCCAGCAGTTACTCGACTGTAGCAGCGCCAATCTTT.

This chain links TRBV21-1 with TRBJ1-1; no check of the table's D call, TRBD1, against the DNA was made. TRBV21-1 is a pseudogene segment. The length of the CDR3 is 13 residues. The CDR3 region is CASSKGPYTEAFF. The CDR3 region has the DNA TGTGCCAGCAGCAAAGGGCCCTACACTGAAGCTTTCTTT.

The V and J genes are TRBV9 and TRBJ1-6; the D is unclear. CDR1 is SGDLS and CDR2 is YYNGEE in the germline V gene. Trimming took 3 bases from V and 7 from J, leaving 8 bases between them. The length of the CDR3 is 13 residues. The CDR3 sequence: CASSDSRNSPLHF. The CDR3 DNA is TGTGCCAGCAGCGATTCGCGGAATTCACCCCTCCACTTT.

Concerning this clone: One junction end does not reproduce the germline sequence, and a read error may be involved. The CDR3 spells CASSHYPRDREGFWHF. DNA of the CDR3: TGTGCCAGCAGCCACTACCCCCGGGACAGGGAGGGGTTTTGGCATTTT. V gene TRBV11-2 combines with J gene TRBJ1-3, with 9 positions matching TRBD1. From germline, CDR1 is SGHAT and CDR2 FQNNGV. This CDR3 has 16 amino acids.

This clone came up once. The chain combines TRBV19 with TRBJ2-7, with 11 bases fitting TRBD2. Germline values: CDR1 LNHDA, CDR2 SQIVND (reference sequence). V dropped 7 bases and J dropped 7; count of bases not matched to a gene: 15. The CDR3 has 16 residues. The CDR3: CASTPSLAGGHTEQYF. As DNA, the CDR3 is TGTGCCAGTACCCCCTCGCTAGCGGGGGGCCATACGGAGCAGTACTTC.

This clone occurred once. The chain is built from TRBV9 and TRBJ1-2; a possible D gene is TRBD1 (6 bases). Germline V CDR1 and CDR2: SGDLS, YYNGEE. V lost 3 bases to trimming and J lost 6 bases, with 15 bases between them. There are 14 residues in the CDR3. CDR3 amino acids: CASSATGNGDGYTF. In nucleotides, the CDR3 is TGTGCCAGCAGCGCAACAGGGAATGGAGATGGCTACACCTTC.

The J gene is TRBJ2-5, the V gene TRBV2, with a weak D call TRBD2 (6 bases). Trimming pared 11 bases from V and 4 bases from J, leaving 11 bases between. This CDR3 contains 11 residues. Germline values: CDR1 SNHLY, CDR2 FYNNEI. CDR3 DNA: TGTGCCGGTCGGAGGGGAGAGACCCAGTACTTC. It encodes CAGRRGETQYF.

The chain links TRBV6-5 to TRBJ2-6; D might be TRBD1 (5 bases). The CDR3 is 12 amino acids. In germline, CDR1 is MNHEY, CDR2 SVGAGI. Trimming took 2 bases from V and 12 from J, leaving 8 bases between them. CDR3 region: CASSYGQGVLTF. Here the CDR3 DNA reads TGTGCCAGCAGTTACGGGCAGGGCGTCCTGACTTTC.